This is a list of T cell receptor beta chains from one sample in a study of T cells in Graves' hyperthyroidism and ophthalmopathy. Each CDR3 protein is one row after TCRdb ran MiXCR on the multiplex PCR reads. The profile covers 650,000 to 750,000 distinct CDR3 sequences, with 14% appearing a single time and roughly 10% taken by the ten largest. The specimen was blood. The receptors stem from a woman aged 18-29 years with Graves' hyperthyroidism. Both conserved end residues are part of each CDR3. A D gene is named only where the DNA matches it firmly. Part of the rows lack a size; the others show once, few, many or a class for expanded clones.

j_call	d_call	v_call	clone_size	cdr3_nt	cdr3_aa
TRBJ2-5	TRBD2	TRBV10-2	few	TGCGCCAGCAGTGAGTCTGGCGGGGGGCAGTACCAAGAGACCCAGTACTTC	CASSESGGGQYQETQYF
TRBJ2-7	TRBD2	TRBV24-1	.	TGTGCCACCAGTGATTTGGGGACTAGCGGGAGCTACGAGCAGTACTTC	CATSDLGTSGSYEQYF
TRBJ2-7	.	TRBV27	.	TGTGCCAGCAGTTTAGATGGGGGTTTAGGATTCGAGCAGTACTTC	CASSLDGGLGFEQYF
TRBJ1-5	TRBD1	TRBV28	many	TGTGCCAGCAGTTTGCGAGGGGGCGCCAATCAGCCCCAGCATTTT	CASSLRGGANQPQHF
TRBJ2-1	TRBD2	TRBV4-1	.	TGCGCCAGCAGCCAACAAACTAGCGGGAGAGGGTATGAGCAGTTCTTC	CASSQQTSGRGYEQFF
TRBJ1-1	.	TRBV28	many	TGTGCCAGCAGTTTATGGGGCGCTGAAGCTTTCTTT	CASSLWGAEAFF
TRBJ1-1	.	TRBV7-2	few	TGTGCCAGCAGCTTAGAGGTTATGGGGGGGTACACTGAAGCTTTCTTT	CASSLEVMGGYTEAFF
TRBJ2-5	TRBD1	TRBV20-1	many	TGCAGTGCTAGAGCCCCACAGGGGCGAGAGACCCAGTACTTC	CSARAPQGRETQYF
TRBJ2-1	TRBD2	TRBV30	many	TGTGCCTGGAGTGTCCGGGCGCGGAGCGGGAGGGCTCGTAATGAGCAGTTCTTC	CAWSVRARSGRARNEQFF
TRBJ2-2	.	TRBV12-3/TRBV12-4	many	TGTGCCAGCAGTTCCTCTAGTGGCACCGGGGAGCTGTTTTTT	CASSSSSGTGELFF
TRBJ2-5	TRBD1	TRBV7-3	many	TGTGCCAGCAGTAGTACAGGGGAACAAGAGACCCAGTACTTC	CASSSTGEQETQYF
TRBJ1-2	.	TRBV7-9	.	TGTGCCAGCAGCTTAGAACCAGGGTCGGGTGGCTACACCTTC	CASSLEPGSGGYTF
TRBJ2-7	TRBD2	TRBV9	few	TGTGCCAGCAGCGTGACCGCGACTAGCATCGAGCAGTACTTC	CASSVTATSIEQYF
TRBJ1-2	.	TRBV18	.	TGTGCCAGCTCACGGAACCCCGAGGTGACCAGCGGCTACACCTTC	CASSRNPEVTSGYTF
TRBJ1-1	.	TRBV28	many	TGTGCCACCAGCCCGGGAGAGAACACTGAAGCTTTCTTT	CATSPGENTEAFF
TRBJ2-1	TRBD2	TRBV10-3	many	TGTGCCATCAGTGGAGCGGGAGGGCCCGAAAATGAGCAGTTCTTC	CAISGAGGPENEQFF
TRBJ2-7	.	TRBV6-2/TRBV6-3	many	TGTGCCAGCAGTGACGGCCAGGATCACTCCTACGAGCAGTACTTC	CASSDGQDHSYEQYF
TRBJ2-5	.	TRBV9	few	TGTGCCAGCAGCGTAGGCGGCGCGGGCCCGTGGGAGACCCAGTACTTC	CASSVGGAGPWETQYF
TRBJ2-3	TRBD2	TRBV7-3	many	TGTGCCAGCAGCCCGCGAGCAAAAGGGACTAGCGGGAGGTTCGGCACAGATACGCAGTATTTT	CASSPRAKGTSGRFGTDTQYF
TRBJ2-1	TRBD2	TRBV28	many	TGTGCCAACTCGGCGGGAGGGACCTACAATGAGCAGTTCTTC	CANSAGGTYNEQFF